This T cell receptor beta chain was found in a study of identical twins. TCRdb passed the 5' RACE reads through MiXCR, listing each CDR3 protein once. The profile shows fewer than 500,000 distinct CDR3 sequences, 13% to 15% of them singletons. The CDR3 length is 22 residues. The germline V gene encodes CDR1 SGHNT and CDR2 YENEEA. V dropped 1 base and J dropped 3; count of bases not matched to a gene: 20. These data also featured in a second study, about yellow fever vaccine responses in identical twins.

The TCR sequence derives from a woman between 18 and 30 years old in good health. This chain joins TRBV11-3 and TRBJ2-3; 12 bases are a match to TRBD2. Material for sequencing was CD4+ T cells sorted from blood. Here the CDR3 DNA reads TGTGCCAGCAGCTTAGGCCCTTCGATCCAAACTAGCGGGAGGAACCGGACAGATACGCAGTATTTT. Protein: CASSLGPSIQTSGRNRTDTQYF. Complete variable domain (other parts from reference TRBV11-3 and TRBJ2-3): EAGVVQSPRYKIIEKKQPVAFWCNPISGHNTLYWYLQNLGQGPELLIRYENEEAVDDSQLPKDRFSAERLKGVDSTLKIQPAELGDSAVYLCASSLGPSIQTSGRNRTDTQYFGPGTRLTVL.